This TCR beta chain comes out of a study of CD8 T cells in Susac syndrome. An amount of RNA that ranged from roughly 0.5 to 1 ug was reverse transcribed with random hexamers. Multiplex immunoSEQ PCR targeted 54 Vbeta and 13 Jbeta TCR beta segments. In TCRdb, the immunoSEQ multiplex PCR reads were re-called with MiXCR into one record per CDR3 protein. The sample holds approximately 260,000 distinct CDR3 sequences, about 95% seen once. This CDR3 spans 16 amino acids. Germline CDR1 LGHDT, CDR2 YNNKEL (reference sequence). Trimming pared 0 bases from V and 2 bases from J, leaving 11 bases between. This sequence was found in a human donor with Susac syndrome. The sequenced material came from CD4+ T cells from PBMCs. The chain combines TRBV3-1 with TRBJ1-5; D is unclear. CDR3 nucleotides: TGTGCCAGCAGCCAAGATGGCGGGATAGGCAATCAGCCCCAGCATTTT. Its translation is CASSQDGGIGNQPQHF.